A single sample is the source of the 27 T cell receptor beta chains below, sequenced in a study of shared clonotypes between healthy human individuals. The naive CD8 population came from CD45RO-negative cells selected for CCR7, without terminally differentiated effector memory CD45RA+ cells. This table comes from immunoSEQ multiplex PCR, and its TCRdb copy is limited to in-frame clones, with some not included. The sample yields about 2 million clones, approximately 95% seen once. Sequenced sample: naive CD8+ T cells sorted from blood. The receptors originated from a man aged 18 to 30 in good health.

The genes are TRBV4-2 and TRBJ2-7; D remains ambiguous. V lost 0 bases to trimming and J lost 5 bases, with 2 bases between them. The CDR3 spans 11 residues. Germline V lookup: CDR1 LGHNA, CDR2 YNFKEQ. The DNA of the CDR3 is TGTGCCAGCAGCCAAGACAACGAGCAGTACTTC. The encoded protein is CASSQDNEQYF.

This clone was seen a single time. Other DNA sequences in the sample encode the same CDR3. The chain uses TRBV7-2 and TRBJ1-5; D is uncertain. CDR1 and CDR2 (germline): SGHTA, FQGNSA. V lost 3 bases, J lost 2 bases, and 8 bases lay in between. The CDR3 length is 14 residues. The CDR3 region has the DNA TGTGCCAGCAGCTTTCCCACGGGCAATCAGCCCCAGCATTTT. Translation: CASSFPTGNQPQHF.

This chain uses TRBV4-1 with TRBJ2-5; D unclear. Germline CDR1 is MGHRA and CDR2 is YSYEKL. The V end was cut by 0 bases, the J end by 5 bases, with 16 bases between. This CDR3 comprises 16 residues. CDR3 in DNA: TGCGCCAGCAGCCAAGATGGGCCCCGACAAGGGGAGACCCAGTACTTC. Translating it yields CASSQDGPRQGETQYF.

This clone appeared once. J is TRBJ1-2 and V is TRBV5-6; 7 bases map to TRBD1. Germline V CDR1 and CDR2: SGHDT, YYEEEE. The J segment lost 5 bases and the V segment lost 0 bases, leaving 10 bases of the junction unmatched. The CDR3 consists of 16 residues. The CDR3 DNA is TGTGCCAGCAGCTTGGCTACAGGGGAGTGGATGTATGGCTACACCTTC. Translation gives CASSLATGEWMYGYTF.

V is TRBV11-2 and J is TRBJ2-7; D is unclear. The CDR3 spans 14 residues. V lost 4 bases and J lost 2, with 12 bases in between. CDR1 and CDR2 (germline): SGHAT, FQNNGV. The CDR3 region is CASSSPSVTYEQYF. The CDR3, as DNA: TGTGCCAGCAGCTCCCCGTCAGTAACCTACGAGCAGTACTTC.

The rearrangement links TRBV13 to TRBJ1-1, with D unresolved. The CDR3 is 15 amino acids. Germline V lookup: CDR1 PRHDT, CDR2 FYEKMQ (reference sequence). V gave up 0 bases and J gave up 1 base, with 9 bases separating them. The CDR3 sequence: CASSLGVDSNTEAFF. The CDR3 DNA reads as TGTGCCAGCAGCTTAGGGGTCGACTCGAACACTGAAGCTTTCTTT.

The chain joins TRBV7-8 to TRBJ2-1; tentatively, D is TRBD1 (6 bases). The CDR3 runs 14 residues. CDR1 and CDR2 from the germline V gene are SGHVS and FQNEAQ. The V gene lost 1 base and the J gene lost 10 bases, with 14 bases spanning the gap. The CDR3, as DNA: TGTGCCAGCAGCTTAGTTTCTGGGGGCCGGGAGCAGTTCTTC. Residues: CASSLVSGGREQFF.

The V and J genes are TRBV11-2 and TRBJ2-1, with TRBD2 matching 8 bases. The CDR3 length is 15 residues. Germline V gene lookup returns CDR1 SGHAT and CDR2 FQNNGV. V shed 1 base, J shed 10 bases, and the junction held 9 bases outside the gene matches. CDR3 bases: TGTGCCAGCAGCTTAGGTTATATAGCGGGATACGAGCAGTTCTTC. This encodes CASSLGYIAGYEQFF.

The gene calls are TRBV2 and TRBJ2-7; no firm D call. The germline CDR1 and CDR2 sequences are SNHLY and FYNNEI. CDR3 length: 14 amino acids. Trimming shortened V by 1 base and J by 4 bases, and 11 bases separated the two germline ends. The CDR3 coding sequence is TGTGCCAGCAGTGAAGGTACGGGTTGGTACGAGCAGTACTTC. Translating it yields CASSEGTGWYEQYF. Together with reference TRBV2 and TRBJ2-7, the CDR3 gives the full variable domain: EPEVTQTPSHQVTQMGQEVILRCVPISNHLYFYWYRQILGQKVEFLVSFYNNEISEKSEIFDDQFSVERPDGSNFTLKIRSTKLEDSAMYFCASSEGTGWYEQYFGPGTRLTVT.

The chain recombines TRBV27 with TRBJ2-7; D gene unclear. The V end lost 3 bases, the J end lost 0 bases, and 6 bases lay between the germline ends. Germline values: CDR1 MNHEY, CDR2 SMNVEV (reference sequence). CDR3 length: 13 residues. The CDR3, as DNA: TGTGCCAGCAGTTTCATTACCTCCTACGAGCAGTACTTC. Translating it yields CASSFITSYEQYF.

This chain connects TRBV4-1 to TRBJ2-7; 7 bases map to TRBD1. This CDR3 spans 15 amino acids. The trim removed 0 bases at V and 9 bases at J, leaving 11 bases unmatched. Germline values: CDR1 MGHRA, CDR2 YSYEKL. The chain's CDR3 is CASSQDGVRGLGQYF. The DNA for the CDR3 is TGCGCCAGCAGCCAAGATGGAGTCAGGGGGTTGGGGCAGTACTTC.

In regard to this clone: Given the absence of the conserved phenylalanine or tryptophan at the CDR3 end, a read error is likely. It is unclear where the CDR3 begins or ends on the DNA, so no DNA is shown, and the CDR3 is as TCRdb lists it. The J gene is TRBJ1-1, the V gene TRBV6-5. Germline V gene lookup returns CDR1 MNHEY and CDR2 SVGAGI. Including both end residues, the CDR3 is 10 amino acids long. CDR3 amino acids: CARGVGPRTL.

The chain joins TRBV4-3 to TRBJ2-7, with D maybe TRBD2 (6 bases). Germline V gene data show CDR1 as LGHNA and CDR2 as YSLEER. Trimming cost V 0 bases and J 1 base, with 16 bases left between them. This CDR3 has 17 amino acids. The CDR3 spells CASSQDLGEAASYEQYF. Here the CDR3 DNA reads TGCGCCAGCAGCCAAGATCTGGGGGAGGCCGCGTCCTACGAGCAGTACTTC.

V gene TRBV7-9 combines with J gene TRBJ2-7; 7 bases align to TRBD1. CDR1 is SEHNR and CDR2 is FQNEAQ in the germline V gene (reference sequence). The CDR3 has 15 residues. Losses at the gene ends were 4 bases for V and 4 bases for J; bases not matched to a gene: 10. Written as DNA, the CDR3 is TGTGCCAGCAGCTATAGCGACAGGGTCCCTTACGAGCAGTACTTC. This encodes CASSYSDRVPYEQYF.

The V and J genes are TRBV27 and TRBJ2-7, with a tentative D call TRBD1 (6 bases). Trimming removed 3 bases at V and 0 bases at J, with 9 bases between. Germline V gene lookup returns CDR1 MNHEY and CDR2 SMNVEV (reference sequence). This CDR3 has 14 amino acids. The DNA for the CDR3 is TGTGCCAGCAGTTTCCGACAGGCCTCCTACGAGCAGTACTTC. This translates into CASSFRQASYEQYF.

This sequence joins TRBV13 and TRBJ2-2; the match to TRBD1 covers 8 bases. CDR1 and CDR2 (germline): PRHDT, FYEKMQ (reference sequence). Unmatched junction bases numbered 12, after V lost 5 bases and J lost 7 bases. CDR3 length: 16 residues. CDR3 DNA: TGTGCCAGCAGCCCACTAGGACAGGGAGGAGTCGGGGAGCTGTTTTTT. Residues: CASSPLGQGGVGELFF.

The V and J genes are TRBV19 and TRBJ1-2; D gene unclear. Trimming stripped 3 bases from V and 6 bases from J, with 11 bases between. The CDR3 runs to 13 residues. Germline V gene sequence: CDR1 LNHDA, CDR2 SQIVND (reference sequence). The CDR3 loop reads CASSMGGRDGYTF. The CDR3 DNA reads as TGTGCCAGTAGTATGGGAGGGAGAGATGGCTACACCTTC.

Remarks on this clone: Other DNA variants within this sample encode the same CDR3. This chain links TRBV28 with TRBJ1-3; TRBD1 matches at 7 bases. Losses at the gene ends were 5 bases for V and 2 bases for J; bases not matched to a gene: 3. This CDR3 is built from 14 residues. The germline V gene encodes CDR1 MDHEN and CDR2 SYDVKM. The CDR3: CASSHRGAGNTIYF. The CDR3, as DNA: TGTGCCAGCAGTCACAGGGGAGCTGGAAACACCATATATTTT.

The chain joins TRBV5-1 to TRBJ2-1; D could derive from TRBD1 or TRBD2 (5 bases each). The germline gives CDR1 SGHRS, CDR2 YFSETQ. V was clipped by 5 bases and J by 6 bases, with 18 bases between them. There are 15 residues in the CDR3. The CDR3 loop is CASSYLEIGTNEQFF. The CDR3 nucleotides are TGCGCCAGCAGTTACCTAGAAATCGGGACCAATGAGCAGTTCTTC.

As regards this clone: The identical CDR3 is also encoded by other nucleotide sequences in the sample. The chain links TRBV27 to TRBJ1-2, with D tentatively TRBD1 (5 bases). Germline CDR1 MNHEY, CDR2 SMNVEV (reference sequence). Trimming left V 3 bases short and J 8 bases short, with 10 bases between. There are 12 residues in the CDR3. CDR3 sequence (DNA): TGTGCCAGCAGTTTGCCGGGGCACGGCTACACCTTC. It yields the protein CASSLPGHGYTF.

For this clone: The identical CDR3 is also encoded by other nucleotide sequences in the sample. The chain uses TRBV9 and TRBJ2-1, with D perhaps given as TRBD1 or TRBD2 (5 bases each). V was cut by 0 bases and J by 10 bases, with 5 bases left in between. CDR3 length equals 11 residues. CDR1 and CDR2 (germline): SGDLS, YYNGEE. DNA of the CDR3: TGTGCCAGCAGCGTAGGGGACGAGCAGTTCTTC. Residues: CASSVGDEQFF.

The chain recombines TRBV5-4 with TRBJ2-3; a possible D gene is TRBD2 (6 bases). The CDR3 covers 14 residues. Germline V gene data show CDR1 as SGHNT and CDR2 as YYREEE (reference sequence). The ends were cut back, 1 base at V and 14 bases at J, with 20 bases in the middle. CDR3 residues: CASSLTLGLTQWYF. The CDR3 coding sequence is TGTGCCAGCAGCTTGACCCTTGGACTAACGCAGTGGTATTTT.

The chain couples TRBV7-9 to TRBJ1-2, with D perhaps matching TRBD1 (5 bases). The V end was cut by 0 bases, the J end by 3 bases, with 14 bases between. There are 16 residues in the CDR3. The germline gives CDR1 SEHNR, CDR2 FQNEAQ (reference sequence). CDR3 residues: CASSLAGGTLYYGYTF. The CDR3 DNA follows: TGTGCCAGCAGCTTAGCGGGGGGGACGCTTTACTATGGCTACACCTTC.

In the case of this clone: Relative to the germline gene, one junction end is altered; a read error may explain this. CDR3 nucleotides: TGTGCTAGCAGCTTAGAAGTAGGGGCGCAAGAGACCCAGTACTTC. It is translated as CASSLEVGAQETQYF. This chain uses TRBV7-7 with TRBJ2-5; D is possibly TRBD1 (5 bases). Germline loops: CDR1 SSHAT, CDR2 FNYEAQ (reference sequence). The CDR3 length is 15 residues.

This chain connects TRBV27 to TRBJ1-4, with D maybe TRBD1 (5 bases). This CDR3 has 14 residues. V was pared by 2 bases and J by 4 bases, with 8 bases between. Germline V gives CDR1 MNHEY, CDR2 SMNVEV (reference sequence). CDR3 in amino acids: CASSLGAVNEKLFF. CDR3 nucleotide sequence: TGTGCCAGCAGTTTAGGGGCAGTTAATGAAAAACTGTTTTTT.

As to this clone: Other nucleotide sequences from this sample produce the same CDR3. The chain combines TRBV4-3 with TRBJ2-3, with TRBD2 matching over 7 bases. Trimming took 1 base from V and 4 from J; bases not matched to a gene: 2. Germline V CDR1 and CDR2: LGHNA, YSLEER. The CDR3 has 14 amino acids. CDR3 residues: CASSQVGGADTQYF. The DNA of the CDR3 is TGCGCCAGCAGCCAAGTGGGGGGGGCAGATACGCAGTATTTT.

The CDR3 sequence is CASSLSGQGIFPEAFF. The CDR3 bases are TGTGCCAGCAGCCTCTCTGGACAGGGGATCTTTCCTGAAGCTTTCTTT. The chain uses TRBV7-2 and TRBJ1-1; the match to TRBD1 covers 9 bases. J was trimmed by 6 bases and V by 5 bases; bases with no gene match: 13. Germline V gene data show CDR1 as SGHTA and CDR2 as FQGNSA. The CDR3 runs to 16 residues.